The source of this TCR beta chain is a study of regulatory T cells in long-lasting Graves disease. Germline V gene lookup returns CDR1 MDHEN and CDR2 SYDVKM. The germline V and J ends were trimmed by 10 bases and 3 bases, with 15 bases remaining between them. This CDR3 has 13 amino acids. In its sample, this clonotype was seen many times. Its specificity is not known. Study-level results: Gene preferences differed: TRBV28, TRBJ1-2, TRBJ2-5 in persistent cases.

For TCR beta, libraries came from iRepertoire HTBI primers and Arm-PCR of CDR3 regions. TCRdb re-derived calls from the multiplex PCR reads in MiXCR, one entry per CDR3 protein. The sample records roughly 510,000 distinct CDR3 sequences, about 16% being singletons. Documented time point: newly diagnosed GD, antithyroid drugs for less than 3 months. Following extraction of RNA from PBMCs, that RNA was used to make the TCR library. This same sample was also taken into another study, of T cells in Graves' hyperthyroidism and ophthalmopathy.

The sequence derives from a man between 18 and 29 years old with Graves disease. The J gene is TRBJ1-1, the V gene TRBV28; D not certain. The sample was peripheral blood mononuclear cells (PBMCs), taken at new diagnosis, from a patient treated with antithyroid drugs. The CDR3 nucleotides read TGTGCCACCCCTAACCCCCTGGACACTGAAGCTTTCTTT. Protein: CATPNPLDTEAFF.